This T cell receptor (beta chain) comes out of a study of neurological immune-mediated disorders. The study, taken as a whole, reports: Repertoires from 18 of 34 multiple sclerosis patients grouped phylogenetically into a related-CDR3 cluster, suggesting a possible signature.

V lost 2 bases to trimming and J lost 3 bases, with 11 bases between them. CDR3 length: 14 amino acids. The V gene's germline CDR1 is SGHRS and CDR2 YFSETQ. Many counts were recorded for this clonotype. Antigen specificity is unknown. MiXCR was run by TCRdb on the 5' RACE reads, yielding one entry per CDR3 protein. Of roughly 71,000 distinct CDR3 sequences listed, roughly 3.6% were seen once; the top ten hold approximately 1.2%. The clonotype was recovered from a man aged 25-45 years with multiple sclerosis. The chain carries TRBV5-1 and TRBJ1-2; perhaps TRBD1 as D (6 bases). Material for sequencing was PBMCs. The CDR3 DNA is TGCGCCAGCAGCTTAACAGGGACCCACTATGGCTACACCTTC. Translated: CASSLTGTHYGYTF.